This paragraph reports one T cell receptor beta chain. This sample was included in a study of blood T cell repertoires in COVID-19. For the study at large: From the United States, Italy and Spain came samples of acute and convalescent COVID-19.

The V gene lost 7 bases and the J gene lost 0 bases, with 9 bases spanning the gap. CDR3 length equals 13 residues. The germline CDR1 and CDR2 sequences are SNHLY and FYNNEI. Repertoires were generated with immunoSEQ multiplex PCR, while TCRdb's copy carries only in-frame clones and drops some. The data hold about 73,000 clones, with 75% to 90% observed a single time. The chain is built from TRBV2 and TRBJ1-2; tentatively, D is TRBD1 (6 bases). This TCR was sampled from a man at least 80 years old with acute or convalescent COVID-19. The sample was peripheral blood. The CDR3, as DNA: TGTGCCAGCACAACAGGGTCTAACTATGGCTACACCTTC. This sequence encodes CASTTGSNYGYTF.